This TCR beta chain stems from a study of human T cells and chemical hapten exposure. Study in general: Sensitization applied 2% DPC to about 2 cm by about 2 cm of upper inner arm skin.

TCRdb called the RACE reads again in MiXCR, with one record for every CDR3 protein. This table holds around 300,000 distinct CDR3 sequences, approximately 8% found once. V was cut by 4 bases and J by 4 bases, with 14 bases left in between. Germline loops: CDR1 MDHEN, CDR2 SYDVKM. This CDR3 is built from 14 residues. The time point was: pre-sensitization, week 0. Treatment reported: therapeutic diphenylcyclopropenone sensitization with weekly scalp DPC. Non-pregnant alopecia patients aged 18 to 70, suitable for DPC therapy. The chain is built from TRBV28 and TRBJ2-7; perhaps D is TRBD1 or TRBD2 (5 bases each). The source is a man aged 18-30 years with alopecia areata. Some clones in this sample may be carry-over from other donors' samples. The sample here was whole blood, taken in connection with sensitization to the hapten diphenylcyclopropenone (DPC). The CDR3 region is CASSSGGKQYEQYF. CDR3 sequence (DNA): TGTGCCAGCAGTTCTGGGGGAAAGCAGTACGAGCAGTACTTC.